These 22 T cell receptor beta chains originate from one sample sequenced in a study of T cell repertoires in cytomegalovirus infection. These receptors' antigens are unknown. MiXCR, run by TCRdb on the reads, gives a single entry per CDR3 protein. The profile shows approximately 590,000 distinct CDR3 sequences, 40% of them singletons. The sample here was cultured PBMCs, taken from culture after CMV antigen stimulation. The receptors were sampled from a human donor in good health (CMV status not recorded). Some clones in this sample may be carry-over from other donors' samples.

J is TRBJ2-3 and V is TRBV6-2 or TRBV6-3; a weak D match, TRBD2 (6 bases). The germline gives CDR1 MNHEY, CDR2 SVGEGT. The V gene lost 8 bases and the J gene lost 3 bases, with 15 bases spanning the gap. The CDR3 loop spans 14 amino acids. CDR3 DNA sequence: TGTGCCAGCCCCTCCCTGGCGGGAACAGATACGCAGTATTTT. Translated: CASPSLAGTDTQYF.

Notes on this clonotype: Possible read error: a much larger clone is one base away. This chain joins TRBV6-1 and TRBJ1-2; D gene uncertain. Germline CDR1 MNHNS, CDR2 SASEGT. V was trimmed by 7 bases and J by 1 base, leaving 4 bases between them. The CDR3 loop spans 11 amino acids. CDR3 in amino acids: CASTRNYGYTF. CDR3 bases: TGTGCCAGCACTCGTAACTATGGCTACACCTTC.

This clonotype came up a few times. J is TRBJ2-3 and V is TRBV7-8; tentative D call: TRBD2 (5 bases). Between the trimmed V and J ends, which lost 5 bases and 6 bases, there was a span of 18 bases. There are 15 residues in the CDR3. Germline V lookup: CDR1 SGHVS, CDR2 FQNEAQ. The DNA of the CDR3 is TGTGCCAGCAGCCCGAGGGTCGGAGCACTGGATACGCAGTATTTT. This translates into CASSPRVGALDTQYF.

This clonotype was detected a few times. This rearrangement joins TRBV7-6 to TRBJ1-1, with D perhaps TRBD1 (5 bases). CDR3 size: 11 residues. Germline CDR1 reads SGHVS; CDR2 reads FNYEAQ. Trimming removed 4 bases from V and 6 bases from J, with 6 bases in between. The CDR3 nucleotides are TGTGCCAGCAGCTGGGGGGCTGAAGCTTTCTTT. As protein: CASSWGAEAFF.

The rearrangement links TRBV23-1 to TRBJ2-2; 15 bases align to TRBD2. TRBV23-1 counts as an open reading frame of uncertain function. This CDR3 spans 18 amino acids. V was pared by 4 bases and J by 3 bases, with 6 bases of the junction left unmatched. For the CDR3, the DNA is TGCGCCAGCAGTCCTCTAGGACTAGCGGGAGGGGACACCGGGGAGCTGTTTTTT. It is translated as CASSPLGLAGGDTGELFF.

The chain combines TRBV6-5 with TRBJ2-3; D gene unclear. V shed 4 bases and J shed 6 bases, with 20 bases lying between them. Germline lookup yields CDR1 MNHEY and CDR2 SVGAGI. The CDR3 covers 16 residues. CDR3 sequence: CASSSTIDQRGDTQYF. The CDR3 bases are TGTGCCAGCAGTTCAACTATAGACCAGCGAGGTGATACGCAGTATTTT.

In this sample, this clonotype turned up a few times. The chain employs TRBV6-2 or TRBV6-3 and TRBJ2-3; 7 positions match TRBD2. V lost 6 bases, J lost 6 bases, and 9 bases stayed unmatched. Germline V gives CDR1 MNHEY, CDR2 SVGEGT. This CDR3 comprises 14 residues. CDR3 DNA: TGTGCCAGCAGCTCCAGGACTAGATCGGATACGCAGTATTTT. It translates to CASSSRTRSDTQYF.

This chain connects TRBV4-3 to TRBJ1-5, with unresolved D. Germline assignment: CDR1 LGHNA and CDR2 YSLEER. The CDR3 runs 15 residues. The V gene lost 0 bases and the J gene lost 3 bases, with 9 bases spanning the gap. CDR3 region: CASSQDVNLNQPQHF. CDR3 bases: TGCGCCAGCAGCCAAGATGTGAACCTCAATCAGCCCCAGCATTTT.

In this sample, this clonotype turned up once. The chain combines TRBV28 with TRBJ1-1, with TRBD1 matching over 7 bases. The trim removed 1 base at V and 6 bases at J, leaving 8 bases unmatched. Germline values: CDR1 MDHEN, CDR2 SYDVKM. This CDR3 region has 15 residues. The CDR3, as DNA: TGTGCCAGCAGTTTATCCAGGGGGGACAGACCTGAAGCTTTCTTT. Protein product: CASSLSRGDRPEAFF.

This sequence joins TRBV27 and TRBJ1-1; TRBD1 matches at 7 bases. The CDR3 length is 18 residues. The V gene's germline CDR1 is MNHEY and CDR2 SMNVEV (reference sequence). V shed 0 bases and J 4 bases; nucleotides not matched to a gene: 14. The CDR3, as DNA: TGTGCCAGCAGTTTATCCCCGGGACAGCGGGGTAGGGGCACTGAAGCTTTCTTT. Amino acid sequence: CASSLSPGQRGRGTEAFF.

This sequence joins TRBV10-3 and TRBJ2-2, with D perhaps TRBD2 (6 bases). Germline CDR1 ENHRY, CDR2 SYGVKD. Trimming took off 10 bases at V and 8 bases at J, with 20 bases between the two ends. The CDR3 extends over 14 amino acids. Here the CDR3 reads CATTIADLGGELFF. CDR3 in DNA: TGTGCCACGACCATAGCGGATCTAGGGGGGGAGCTGTTTTTT.

In its sample, this clonotype was seen a few times. The V call is TRBV6-1, the J call TRBJ1-5; possible D gene TRBD1, 5 bases. The V end lost 7 bases, the J end lost 4 bases, and 14 bases lay between the germline ends. Per germline, CDR1 MNHNS and CDR2 SASEGT. This CDR3 is built from 14 residues. In DNA, the CDR3 is TGTGCCAGCATTTTAGGACAAGAGAATCAGCCCCAGCATTTT. Translated, it gives CASILGQENQPQHF.

The chain uses TRBV7-2 and TRBJ2-7, with 7 nucleotides matching TRBD2. The J segment lost 3 bases and the V segment lost 1 base, leaving 6 bases of the junction unmatched. There are 15 residues in the CDR3. Looked up from germline, CDR1 is SGHTA and CDR2 is FQGNSA. CDR3 nucleotide sequence: TGTGCCAGCAGCTTAGGGGGGGGTACTATCTACGAGCAGTACTTC. It translates to CASSLGGGTIYEQYF.

This clonotype has a handful of counts. The V and J genes are TRBV20-1 and TRBJ1-5; D gene ambiguous. CDR3 size: 12 residues. The V gene's germline CDR1 is DFQATT and CDR2 SNEGSKA (reference sequence). V was pared by 6 bases and J by 2 bases, with 8 bases between. The CDR3 DNA follows: TGCAGTGCCGGGCGGCGCAATCAGCCCCAGCATTTT. Translation: CSAGRRNQPQHF.

This clonotype was found a few times. The chain links TRBV7-2 to TRBJ2-5; TRBD1 aligns across 7 bases. V lost 4 bases, J lost 5 bases, and 10 bases stayed unmatched. The CDR3 extends over 15 amino acids. The germline gives CDR1 SGHTA, CDR2 FQGNSA. The CDR3 sequence is CASSYGTGVVETQYF. The CDR3 DNA follows: TGTGCCAGCAGCTATGGCACAGGGGTGGTTGAGACCCAGTACTTC.

V gene TRBV5-4 combines with J gene TRBJ1-6, with no clear D. This CDR3 has 14 amino acids. Germline lookup yields CDR1 SGHNT and CDR2 YYREEE (reference sequence). Trimming took off 5 bases at V and 3 bases at J, with 9 bases between the two ends. CDR3 in amino acids: CASSADNYNSPLHF. For the CDR3, the DNA is TGTGCCAGCAGTGCCGACAACTATAATTCACCCCTCCACTTT.

The chain employs TRBV7-8 and TRBJ1-5, with D tentatively TRBD1 (5 bases). The CDR3 contains 13 residues. The germline V gene encodes CDR1 SGHVS and CDR2 FQNEAQ. V shed 5 bases and J shed 5 bases, with 10 bases lying between them. CDR3 nucleotides: TGTGCCAGCAGCCCAGGGCCTTATCAGCCCCAGCATTTT. It encodes CASSPGPYQPQHF.

The chain combines TRBV7-4 with TRBJ2-7; D is undetermined. Trimming removed 1 base at V and 5 bases at J, with 15 bases between. The length of the CDR3 is 15 residues. Germline-derived CDR1 and CDR2 are SGHVT and SQSDAQ. The CDR3 reads CASSLGTYEMDEQYF. As DNA, the CDR3 is TGTGCCAGCAGCTTAGGGACCTACGAAATGGACGAGCAGTACTTC.

The rearrangement uses TRBV19 and TRBJ2-1; 7 nucleotides line up with TRBD2. Germline V gene data show CDR1 as LNHDA and CDR2 as SQIVND (reference sequence). The CDR3 totals 17 residues. Trimming cost V 2 bases and J 0 bases; bases outside gene matches: 7. CDR3 in DNA: TGTGCCAGTAGTATACCGGGAGGCCTGAGCTCCTACAATGAGCAGTTCTTC. Translated: CASSIPGGLSSYNEQFF.

This clonotype was counted a few times. The gene calls are TRBV7-6 and TRBJ2-1, with D perhaps being TRBD1 or TRBD2 (5 bases each). Germline V gene sequence: CDR1 SGHVS, CDR2 FNYEAQ. The CDR3 totals 16 residues. The ends were cut back, 4 bases at V and 5 bases at J, with 18 bases in the middle. The CDR3 sequence is CASSSTGTIIDNEQFF. CDR3 nucleotide sequence: TGTGCCAGCAGCTCGACCGGGACCATTATCGACAATGAGCAGTTCTTC. Full variable domain (rest looked up from reference TRBV7-6 and TRBJ2-1): GAGVSQSPRYKVTKRGQDVALRCDPISGHVSLYWYRQALGQGPEFLTYFNYEAQQDKSGLPNDRFSAERPEGSISTLTIQRTEQRDSAMYRCASSSTGTIIDNEQFFGPGTRLTVL.

The chain recombines TRBV7-6 with TRBJ2-3; weak D call: TRBD2 (7 bases). V dropped 6 bases and J dropped 2 bases, with 18 bases sitting between them. Germline loops: CDR1 SGHVS, CDR2 FNYEAQ. The CDR3 sequence is 16 residues long. CDR3 in amino acids: CASSAGAWKLTDTQYF. The CDR3 region has the DNA TGTGCCAGCAGTGCGGGGGCCTGGAAACTCACAGATACGCAGTATTTT.

The CDR3 loop is CASRGDSYNEQFF. The CDR3 DNA is TGTGCCAGCCGGGGGGACTCCTACAATGAGCAGTTCTTC. The rearrangement links TRBV28 to TRBJ2-1, with TRBD2 identical over 7 bases. The CDR3 length is 13 residues. Germline V gene sequence: CDR1 MDHEN, CDR2 SYDVKM. The V and J ends lost 8 bases and 0 bases, in that order; junction bases with no gene match: 1.